These 25 T cell receptor beta chains came from one sample sequenced in a study of regulatory T cells in long-lasting Graves disease. Time point specified: persistent/refractory GD, antithyroid drugs over 5 years with positive TRAb. Extracted RNA from PBMCs served as the source of the TCR library. According to the study, TCR beta libraries were built with iRepertoire HTBI primers and CDR3-region Arm-PCR. TCRdb reanalysed the multiplex PCR reads using MiXCR and keeps one entry per CDR3 protein. Seen here are about 400,000 distinct CDR3 sequences, 20% observed once, and the top ten hold about a fifth. Specimen: peripheral blood mononuclear cells (PBMCs), collected when the disease was refractory, from a patient treated with antithyroid drugs. Every receptor here comes from a female donor with Graves disease.

This clonotype has more than one count but fewer than ten. The rearrangement links TRBV14 to TRBJ1-6; maybe TRBD1 (6 bases). CDR3 size: 17 residues. CDR1 is SGHDN, CDR2 FVKESK, per germline. V was pared by 4 bases and J by 2 bases, with 15 bases between. The CDR3 nucleotides read TGTGCCAGCAGCCCTCGCCGGACAGATACCTATAATTCACCCCTCCACTTT. As protein: CASSPRRTDTYNSPLHF.

In this sample, this clonotype turned up many times. The chain uses TRBV7-9 and TRBJ2-7, with D possibly TRBD2 on 5 matching bases. The CDR3 is made up of 11 amino acids. V lost 3 bases, J lost 5 bases, and 5 bases lay in between. In germline, CDR1 is SEHNR, CDR2 FQNEAQ (reference sequence). For the CDR3, the DNA is TGTGCCAGCAGCTTCGGGGACGAGCAGTACTTC. Its protein product is CASSFGDEQYF.

In its sample, this clonotype was seen many times. V gene TRBV12-3 or TRBV12-4 combines with J gene TRBJ2-2, with D possibly being TRBD1 (6 bases). The V end lost 7 bases, the J end lost 4 bases, and 13 bases lay between the germline ends. This CDR3 spans 14 amino acids. The CDR3 sequence is CASTLAGVTGELFF. The CDR3 nucleotides read TGTGCCAGCACTCTAGCAGGGGTCACCGGGGAGCTGTTTTTT.

The chain uses TRBV7-9 and TRBJ2-1, with D possibly TRBD2 on 5 matching bases. The CDR3 contains 15 residues. With 5 bases removed from V and 8 bases from J, the gap between germline ends came to 19 bases. Germline assignment: CDR1 SEHNR and CDR2 FQNEAQ (reference sequence). The CDR3 DNA reads as TGTGCCAGCAGCGTCCGGCAGGAGATGGGAGATGAGCAGTTCTTC. It specifies CASSVRQEMGDEQFF.

Only a few counts were recorded for this clonotype. The chain links TRBV7-2 to TRBJ1-5; D unclear. The germline V gene has CDR1 SGHTA and CDR2 FQGNSA. Trimming cost V 5 bases and J 0 bases, with 11 bases left between them. CDR3 length: 15 amino acids. The CDR3 nucleotides read TGTGCCAGCAGCCCGGGGTATTATAGCAATCAGCCCCAGCATTTT. Translation: CASSPGYYSNQPQHF.

This clonotype was seen repeatedly, ten times or more. This chain joins TRBV7-8 and TRBJ2-7; 7 bases are a match to TRBD1. The CDR3 extends over 15 amino acids. Losses at the gene ends were 5 bases for V and 3 bases for J; bases not matched to a gene: 10. The germline V gene encodes CDR1 SGHVS and CDR2 FQNEAQ. The DNA of the CDR3 is TGTGCCAGCAGCCGCGAAAGAACAGGGGACTACGAGCAGTACTTC. As protein: CASSRERTGDYEQYF.

At least ten counts were recorded for this clonotype. The V call is TRBV24-1, the J call TRBJ2-5; 7 bases are shared with TRBD1. Germline V gene lookup returns CDR1 KGHDR and CDR2 SFDVKD. V shed 4 bases and J 3 bases; nucleotides not matched to a gene: 4. The CDR3 sequence is 14 residues long. CDR3 loop: CATSDGDSKETQYF. The CDR3 coding sequence is TGTGCCACCAGTGACGGGGACAGCAAAGAGACCCAGTACTTC.

The sample holds many counts of this clonotype. This rearrangement joins TRBV27 to TRBJ2-5; D is unclear. Judging by the DNA end, TRBJ2-1 fits better; the J call may be wrong. The V gene's germline CDR1 is MNHEY and CDR2 SMNVEV (reference sequence). The CDR3 length is 11 residues. The CDR3 reads CASNGVSEQFF. DNA of the CDR3: TGTGCCTCCAATGGGGTCAGTGAGCAGTTCTTC.

This clonotype occurred a few times. V and J are TRBV20-1 and TRBJ1-1; tentatively, D is TRBD1 (5 bases). Deletions cut 2 bases from V and 1 base from J, with 11 bases between. Germline-derived CDR1 and CDR2 are DFQATT and SNEGSKA (reference sequence). The CDR3 contains 14 residues. The CDR3 protein is CSARSGPKNTEAFF. The CDR3 coding sequence is TGCAGTGCTAGATCGGGACCGAAGAACACTGAAGCTTTCTTT.

This clonotype was seen more than once but under ten times. This chain uses TRBV2 with TRBJ2-1; D is ambiguous. Germline V CDR1 and CDR2: SNHLY, FYNNEI. The CDR3 covers 13 residues. V gave up 9 bases and J gave up 3 bases, with 12 bases separating them. DNA of the CDR3: TGTGCCAGTCCAGACACGTTCTACAATGAGCAGTTCTTC. Translation gives CASPDTFYNEQFF.

The V call is TRBV30, the J call TRBJ1-1; 8 positions agree with TRBD1. With 4 bases clipped from V and 5 bases from J, the junction kept 18 bases outside the gene matches. Germline CDR1 GTSNPN, CDR2 SVGIG (reference sequence). The CDR3 has 17 amino acids. This CDR3 is CAWNRGVAQGAVTEAFF. The DNA of the CDR3 is TGTGCCTGGAACCGGGGTGTAGCGCAGGGGGCTGTTACTGAAGCTTTCTTT.

This clonotype has a handful of counts. The chain employs TRBV7-9 and TRBJ2-7, with D maybe TRBD2 (5 bases). The V and J ends lost 5 bases and 3 bases respectively, with 11 bases between them. The CDR3 runs 13 residues. Germline CDR1 SEHNR, CDR2 FQNEAQ (reference sequence). In DNA, the CDR3 is TGTGCCAGCAGCACCACTAGTGTCTACGAGCAGTACTTC. It specifies CASSTTSVYEQYF.

The rearrangement joins TRBV11-2 to TRBJ1-1; D is ambiguous. The CDR3 sequence is 15 residues long. Germline CDR1 and CDR2: SGHAT and FQNNGV. The V end lost 3 bases, the J end lost 3 bases, and 14 bases lay between the germline ends. CDR3 sequence (DNA): TGTGCCAGCAGCTTCCCGGGAGATCGGTACACTGAAGCTTTCTTT. It specifies CASSFPGDRYTEAFF. The full variable domain, with the rest looked up from reference TRBV11-2 and TRBJ1-1, is EAGVAQSPRYKIIEKRQSVAFWCNPISGHATLYWYQQILGQGPKLLIQFQNNGVVDDSQLPKDRFSAERLKGVDSTLKIQPAKLEDSAVYLCASSFPGDRYTEAFFGQGTRLTVV.

This clonotype was counted many times. This rearrangement joins TRBV2 to TRBJ2-7, with D possibly TRBD2 on 7 matching bases. This CDR3 comprises 14 residues. Germline assignment: CDR1 SNHLY and CDR2 FYNNEI. V gave up 7 bases and J gave up 5 bases, with 18 bases separating them. The CDR3 sequence is CASTPKSGGNEQYF. The CDR3 nucleotides are TGTGCCAGCACCCCAAAATCGGGGGGCAACGAGCAGTACTTC.

This clonotype was found a few times. The rearrangement links TRBV18 to TRBJ1-5; 7 nucleotides align to TRBD1. The CDR3 runs to 12 residues. V gave up 5 bases and J gave up 9 bases; unmatched junction bases: 4. In germline, CDR1 is KGHSH, CDR2 LQKENI. For the CDR3, the DNA is TGTGCCAGCTCATTGCAGGGGGGGCCCCAGCATTTT. It is translated as CASSLQGGPQHF.

This clonotype was picked up a small number of times. The chain employs TRBV20-1 and TRBJ1-2; tentative D call: TRBD1 (5 bases). The CDR3 contains 15 residues. Deletions cut 8 bases from V and 6 bases from J, with 25 bases between. The germline CDR1 and CDR2 sequences are DFQATT and SNEGSKA (reference sequence). CDR3: CSTKDPLQGSDGYTF. The CDR3 DNA follows: TGCAGTACAAAGGACCCCCTCCAGGGATCTGATGGCTACACCTTC.

The rearrangement links TRBV15 to TRBJ2-7, with 9 bases that match TRBD1. The CDR3 contains 15 residues. Per germline, CDR1 LNHNV and CDR2 YYDKDF (reference sequence). V shed 4 bases and J 1 base; nucleotides not matched to a gene: 5. CDR3 coding DNA: TGTGCCACCAGCAATTGGGACAGGGTTTCCTACGAGCAGTACTTC. It specifies CATSNWDRVSYEQYF. The variable domain in full, completed from reference TRBV15 and TRBJ2-7, reads DAMVIQNPRYQVTQFGKPVTLSCSQTLNHNVMYWYQQKSSQAPKLLFHYYDKDFNNEADTPDNFQSRRPNTSFCFLDIRSPGLGDTAMYLCATSNWDRVSYEQYFGPGTRLTVT.

With regard to this clonotype: The junction does not match germline at one end; this may be a read error. The chain couples TRBV19 to TRBJ2-3; D is possibly TRBD1 (6 bases). Germline V gives CDR1 LNHDA, CDR2 SQIVND (reference sequence). This CDR3 region has 13 residues. This CDR3 is CASSVHPTGTQYF. Here the CDR3 DNA reads TGTGCCAGTAGTGTCCACCCGACAGGTACGCAGTATTTT.

The chain joins TRBV7-2 to TRBJ2-2, with 10 bases fitting TRBD2. The CDR3 spans 16 residues. CDR1 and CDR2 (germline): SGHTA, FQGNSA. Unmatched junction bases numbered 6, after V lost 4 bases and J lost 4 bases. CDR3 DNA: TGTGCCAGCAGCTCTAGCGGGAGATTGGGCACCGGGGAGCTGTTTTTT. Its translation is CASSSSGRLGTGELFF.

The table lists this clonotype with a few counts. The V and J genes are TRBV19 and TRBJ2-2; 7 bases match TRBD2. With V trimmed by 10 bases and J by 0 bases, 8 bases remained unmatched. Germline V gene lookup returns CDR1 LNHDA and CDR2 SQIVND (reference sequence). The CDR3 contains 15 residues. The CDR3 spells CATRGGAANTGELFF. CDR3 nucleotides: TGTGCCACCCGGGGAGGGGCAGCGAACACCGGGGAGCTGTTTTTT. The variable domain in full, with the rest retrieved from reference TRBV19 and TRBJ2-2, is DGGITQSPKYLFRKEGQNVTLSCEQNLNHDAMYWYRQDPGQGLRLIYYSQIVNDFQKGDIAEGYSVSREKKESFPLTVTSAQKNPTAFYLCATRGGAANTGELFFGEGSRLTVL.

The chain recombines TRBV7-9 with TRBJ2-1; 13 nucleotides align to TRBD2. Trimming cost V 5 bases and J 6 bases; bases outside gene matches: 10. The CDR3 length is 17 residues. The germline CDR1 and CDR2 sequences are SEHNR and FQNEAQ (reference sequence). The CDR3 protein is CASSEAPTSGRSNEQFF. The CDR3 DNA follows: TGTGCCAGCAGCGAAGCCCCGACTAGCGGGAGGTCCAATGAGCAGTTCTTC.

The V and J genes are TRBV30 and TRBJ1-1; D uncertain. Germline assignment: CDR1 GTSNPN and CDR2 SVGIG (reference sequence). CDR3 size: 12 residues. V was cut by 8 bases and J by 0 bases, with 10 bases left in between. The CDR3 DNA sequence: TGTGCCCTGGAGGATTTGAACACTGAAGCTTTCTTT. Translating it yields CALEDLNTEAFF.

This clonotype appeared a few times. The gene calls are TRBV6-1 and TRBJ1-2, with a weak D call TRBD1 (5 bases). V was pared by 7 bases and J by 4 bases, with 13 bases between. This CDR3 contains 13 residues. Germline values: CDR1 MNHNS, CDR2 SASEGT. In DNA, the CDR3 is TGTGCCAGCACCCCAGGGCTGATCTATGGCTACACCTTC. It is translated as CASTPGLIYGYTF.

The table lists this clonotype with many counts. The CDR3 region is CASSGESGELFF. CDR3 in DNA: TGTGCCAGCAGTGGGGAGTCCGGGGAGCTGTTTTTT. This chain uses TRBV2 with TRBJ2-2, with a tentative D call TRBD2 (5 bases). Deletions cut 4 bases from V and 6 bases from J, with 6 bases between. The germline CDR1 and CDR2 sequences are SNHLY and FYNNEI. The CDR3 totals 12 residues. Based on the CDR3 plus reference TRBV2 and TRBJ2-2, the full variable domain is EPEVTQTPSHQVTQMGQEVILRCVPISNHLYFYWYRQILGQKVEFLVSFYNNEISEKSEIFDDQFSVERPDGSNFTLKIRSTKLEDSAMYFCASSGESGELFFGEGSRLTVL.

Comments on this clonotype: This could be a read error, since a much larger clone is one nucleotide away. The chain has TRBV29-1 and TRBJ1-1; a weak D match, TRBD1 (6 bases). Germline CDR1 SQVTM, CDR2 ANQGSEA. There are 12 residues in the CDR3. With 5 bases removed from V and 10 bases from J, the gap between germline ends came to 17 bases. CDR3 DNA sequence: TGCAGCGTTCGAGACGGGGGCTCTGGAGCTTTCTTT. Translating gives CSVRDGGSGAFF.